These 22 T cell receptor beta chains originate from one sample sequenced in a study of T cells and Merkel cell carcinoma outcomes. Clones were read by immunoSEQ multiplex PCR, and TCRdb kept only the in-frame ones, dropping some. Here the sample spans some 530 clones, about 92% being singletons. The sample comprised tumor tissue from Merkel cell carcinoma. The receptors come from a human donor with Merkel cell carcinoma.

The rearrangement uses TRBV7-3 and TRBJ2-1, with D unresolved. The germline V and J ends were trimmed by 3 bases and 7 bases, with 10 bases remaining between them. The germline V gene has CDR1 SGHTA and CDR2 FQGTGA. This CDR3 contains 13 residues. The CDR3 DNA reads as TGTGCCAGCAGCTTGACGGGTTCGAATGAGCAGTTCTTC. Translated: CASSLTGSNEQFF.

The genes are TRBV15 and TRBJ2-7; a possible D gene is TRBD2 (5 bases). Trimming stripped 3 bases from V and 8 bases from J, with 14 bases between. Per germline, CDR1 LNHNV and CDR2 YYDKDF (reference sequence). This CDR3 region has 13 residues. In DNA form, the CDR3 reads TGTGCCACCAGCAGCCCGGGGAGATTCCAGCAGTACTTC. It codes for CATSSPGRFQQYF.

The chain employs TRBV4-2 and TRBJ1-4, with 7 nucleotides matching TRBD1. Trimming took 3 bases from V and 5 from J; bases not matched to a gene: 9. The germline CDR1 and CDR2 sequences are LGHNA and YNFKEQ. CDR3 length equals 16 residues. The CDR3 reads CASSHPAGGVNEKLFF. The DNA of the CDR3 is TGTGCCAGCAGCCACCCTGCAGGGGGAGTGAATGAAAAACTGTTTTTT.

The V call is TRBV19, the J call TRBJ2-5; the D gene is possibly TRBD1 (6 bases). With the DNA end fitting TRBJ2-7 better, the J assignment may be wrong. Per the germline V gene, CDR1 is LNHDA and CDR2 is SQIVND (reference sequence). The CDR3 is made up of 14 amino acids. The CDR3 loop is CASSRKGVGYEQYF. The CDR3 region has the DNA TGTGCCAGTAGCCGGAAGGGGGTCGGTTACGAGCAGTACTTC.

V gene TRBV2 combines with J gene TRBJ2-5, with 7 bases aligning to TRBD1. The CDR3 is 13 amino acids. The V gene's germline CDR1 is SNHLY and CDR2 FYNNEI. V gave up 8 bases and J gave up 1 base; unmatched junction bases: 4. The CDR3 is CASGTDVQETQYF. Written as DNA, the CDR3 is TGTGCCAGCGGGACAGACGTCCAAGAGACCCAGTACTTC.

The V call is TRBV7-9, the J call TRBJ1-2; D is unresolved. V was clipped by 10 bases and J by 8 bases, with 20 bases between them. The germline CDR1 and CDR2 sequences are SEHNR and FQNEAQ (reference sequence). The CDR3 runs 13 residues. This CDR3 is CAIPLEMGEGYTF. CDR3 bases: TGTGCCATCCCCCTAGAGATGGGAGAAGGCTACACCTTC. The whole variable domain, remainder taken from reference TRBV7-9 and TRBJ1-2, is DTGVSQNPRHKITKRGQNVTFRCDPISEHNRLYWYRQTLGQGPEFLTYFQNEAQLEKSRLLSDRFSAERPKGSFSTLEIQRTEQGDSAMYLCAIPLEMGEGYTFGSGTRLTVV.

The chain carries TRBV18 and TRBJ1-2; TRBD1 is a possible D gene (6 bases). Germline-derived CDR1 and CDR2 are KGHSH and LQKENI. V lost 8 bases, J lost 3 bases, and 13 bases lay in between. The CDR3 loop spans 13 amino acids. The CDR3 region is CASAGNRDYGYTF. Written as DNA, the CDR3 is TGTGCCAGCGCGGGGAACAGGGACTATGGCTACACCTTC.

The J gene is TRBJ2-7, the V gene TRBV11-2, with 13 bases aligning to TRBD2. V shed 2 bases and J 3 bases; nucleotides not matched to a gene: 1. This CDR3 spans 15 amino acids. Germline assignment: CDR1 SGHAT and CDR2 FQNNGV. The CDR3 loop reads CASSLWTSGSYEQYF. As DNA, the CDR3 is TGTGCCAGCAGCTTATGGACTAGCGGGAGCTACGAGCAGTACTTC.

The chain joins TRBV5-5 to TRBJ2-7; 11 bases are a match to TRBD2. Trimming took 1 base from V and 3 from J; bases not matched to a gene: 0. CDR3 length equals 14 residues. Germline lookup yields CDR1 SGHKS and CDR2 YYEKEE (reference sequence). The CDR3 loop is CASSLTSGSYEQYF. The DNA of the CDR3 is TGTGCCAGCAGCTTGACTAGCGGGAGCTACGAGCAGTACTTC.

The CDR3 nucleotides are TGTGCCAGCAGGGTAGACAGGGGGCATGGTCAGCCCCAGCATTTT. Its protein product is CASRVDRGHGQPQHF. V usage is TRBV6-5 and J usage is TRBJ1-5, with TRBD1 matching over 10 bases. J was trimmed by 6 bases and V by 6 bases; bases with no gene match: 8. CDR1 and CDR2 from the germline V gene are MNHEY and SVGAGI. The CDR3 extends over 15 amino acids.

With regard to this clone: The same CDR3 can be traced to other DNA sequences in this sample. The DNA of the CDR3 is TGTGCCAGCAGCAAACCCGCGACGGGATCTTACGAGCAGTACTTC. Residues: CASSKPATGSYEQYF. The chain carries TRBV6-5 and TRBJ2-7; maybe TRBD2 (5 bases). The CDR3 runs to 15 residues. The germline V gene has CDR1 MNHEY and CDR2 SVGAGI. Trimming took 6 bases from V and 4 from J, leaving 19 bases between them.

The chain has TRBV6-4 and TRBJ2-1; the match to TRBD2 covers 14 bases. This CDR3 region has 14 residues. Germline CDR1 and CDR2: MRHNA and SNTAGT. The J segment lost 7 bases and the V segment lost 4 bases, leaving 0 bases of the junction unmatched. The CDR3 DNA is TGTGCCAGCAGTGGGACTAGCGGGGGGAATGAGCAGTTCTTC. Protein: CASSGTSGGNEQFF.

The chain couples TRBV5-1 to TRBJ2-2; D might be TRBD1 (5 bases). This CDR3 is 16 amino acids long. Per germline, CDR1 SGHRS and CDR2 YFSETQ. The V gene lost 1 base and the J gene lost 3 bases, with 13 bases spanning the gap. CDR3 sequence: CASSLKGIIDTGELFF. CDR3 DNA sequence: TGCGCCAGCAGCTTGAAGGGGATAATCGACACCGGGGAGCTGTTTTTT. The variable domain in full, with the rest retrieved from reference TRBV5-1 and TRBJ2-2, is KAGVTQTPRYLIKTRGQQVTLSCSPISGHRSVSWYQQTPGQGLQFLFEYFSETQRNKGNFPGRFSGRQFSNSRSEMNVSTLELGDSALYLCASSLKGIIDTGELFFGEGSRLTVL.

The CDR3 nucleotides are TGTGCCAGTAGTATAACCTACAATGAGCAGTTCTTC. This sequence encodes CASSITYNEQFF. This rearrangement joins TRBV19 to TRBJ2-1, with D unresolved. Trimming cost V 2 bases and J 2 bases, with 1 base left between them. From germline, CDR1 is LNHDA and CDR2 SQIVND (reference sequence). This CDR3 comprises 12 residues.

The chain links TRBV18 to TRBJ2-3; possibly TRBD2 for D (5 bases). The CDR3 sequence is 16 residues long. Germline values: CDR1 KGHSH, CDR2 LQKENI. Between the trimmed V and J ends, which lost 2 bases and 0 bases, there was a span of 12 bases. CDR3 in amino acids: CASSPWSGGSTDTQYF. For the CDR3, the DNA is TGTGCCAGCTCACCATGGAGCGGAGGAAGCACAGATACGCAGTATTTT.

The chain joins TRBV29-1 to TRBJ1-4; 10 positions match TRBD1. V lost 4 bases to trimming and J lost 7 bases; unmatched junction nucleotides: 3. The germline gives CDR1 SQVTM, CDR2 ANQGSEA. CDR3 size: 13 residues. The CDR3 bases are TGCAGCGTTGGCGGGACAGGGGTTGAAAAACTGTTTTTT. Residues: CSVGGTGVEKLFF.

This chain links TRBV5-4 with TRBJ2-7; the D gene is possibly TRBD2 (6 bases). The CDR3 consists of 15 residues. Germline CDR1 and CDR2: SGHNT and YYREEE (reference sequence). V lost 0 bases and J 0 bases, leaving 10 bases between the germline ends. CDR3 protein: CASSLAGSPSYEQYF. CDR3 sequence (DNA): TGTGCCAGCAGCTTGGCCGGGAGCCCCTCCTACGAGCAGTACTTC. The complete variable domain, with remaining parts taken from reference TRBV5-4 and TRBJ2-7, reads ETGVTQSPTHLIKTRGQQVTLRCSSQSGHNTVSWYQQALGQGPQFIFQYYREEENGRGNFPPRFSGLQFPNYSSELNVNALELDDSALYLCASSLAGSPSYEQYFGPGTRLTVT.

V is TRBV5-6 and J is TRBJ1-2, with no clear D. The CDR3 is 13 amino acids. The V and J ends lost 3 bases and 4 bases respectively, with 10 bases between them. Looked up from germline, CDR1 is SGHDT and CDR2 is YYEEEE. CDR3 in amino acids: CASSSTSIYGYTF. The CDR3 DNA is TGTGCCAGCAGCTCCACATCGATCTATGGCTACACCTTC.

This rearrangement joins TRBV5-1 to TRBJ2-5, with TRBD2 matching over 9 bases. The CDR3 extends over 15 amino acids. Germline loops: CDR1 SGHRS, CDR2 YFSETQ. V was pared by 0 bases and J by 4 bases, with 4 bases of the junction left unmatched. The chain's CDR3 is CASSLGAGGGETQYF. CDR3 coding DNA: TGCGCCAGCAGCTTGGGAGCGGGAGGAGGAGAGACCCAGTACTTC.

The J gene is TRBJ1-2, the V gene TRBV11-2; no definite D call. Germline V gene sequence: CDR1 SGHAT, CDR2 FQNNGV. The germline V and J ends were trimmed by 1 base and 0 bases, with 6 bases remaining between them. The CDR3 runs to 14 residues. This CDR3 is CASSLGGPNYGYTF. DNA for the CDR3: TGTGCCAGCAGCTTAGGGGGTCCTAACTATGGCTACACCTTC.

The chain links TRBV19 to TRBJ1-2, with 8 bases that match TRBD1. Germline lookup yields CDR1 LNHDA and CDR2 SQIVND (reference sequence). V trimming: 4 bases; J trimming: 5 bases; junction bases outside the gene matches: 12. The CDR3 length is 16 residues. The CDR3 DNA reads TGTGCCAGTAGTACGGCCGCAGGGGGCGCGAGGTATGGCTACACCTTC. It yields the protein CASSTAAGGARYGYTF.

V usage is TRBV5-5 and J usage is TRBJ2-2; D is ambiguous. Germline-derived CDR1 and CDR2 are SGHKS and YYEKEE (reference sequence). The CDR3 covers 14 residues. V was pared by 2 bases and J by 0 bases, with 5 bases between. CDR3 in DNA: TGTGCCAGCAGCTTCGCACCGAACACCGGGGAGCTGTTTTTT. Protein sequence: CASSFAPNTGELFF.